This T cell receptor (beta chain) originates from a study of OX40 agonist ivuxolimab in advanced cancers. Sequenced by immunoSEQ multiplex PCR; TCRdb stores in-frame clones only, minus some. The sample includes tens of thousands of clones, 87% of them seen just once. This clone appeared once. This CDR3 is 14 amino acids long. Germline CDR1 and CDR2: SGHNT and YYREEE (reference sequence). Trimming took 4 bases from V and 2 from J, leaving 10 bases between them. Sample: CD4+ or CD8+ T cells sorted from blood, taken in a trial of the OX40 agonist ivuxolimab. The source is an adult with an advanced solid tumor such as melanoma, head and neck, liver or kidney cancer. This rearrangement joins TRBV5-4 to TRBJ1-3, with TRBD1 as a possible D gene (6 bases). In nucleotides, the CDR3 is TGTGCCAGCAGCCCCAGGGGTCCTGGAAACACCATATATTTT. This encodes CASSPRGPGNTIYF.